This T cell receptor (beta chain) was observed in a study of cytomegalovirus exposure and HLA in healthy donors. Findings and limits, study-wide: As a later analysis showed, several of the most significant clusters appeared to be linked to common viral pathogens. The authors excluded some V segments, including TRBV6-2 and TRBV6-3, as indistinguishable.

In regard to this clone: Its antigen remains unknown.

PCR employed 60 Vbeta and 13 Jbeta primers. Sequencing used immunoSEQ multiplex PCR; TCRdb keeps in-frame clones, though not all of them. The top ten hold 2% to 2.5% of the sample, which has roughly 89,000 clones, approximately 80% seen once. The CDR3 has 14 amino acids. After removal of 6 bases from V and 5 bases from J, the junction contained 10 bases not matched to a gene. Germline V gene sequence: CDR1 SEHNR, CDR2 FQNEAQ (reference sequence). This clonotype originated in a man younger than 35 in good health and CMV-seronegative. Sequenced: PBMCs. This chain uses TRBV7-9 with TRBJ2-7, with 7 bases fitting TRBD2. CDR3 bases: TGTGCCAGCAGTTTCGGACTAGGGGCCAACGAGCAGTACTTC. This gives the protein CASSFGLGANEQYF.